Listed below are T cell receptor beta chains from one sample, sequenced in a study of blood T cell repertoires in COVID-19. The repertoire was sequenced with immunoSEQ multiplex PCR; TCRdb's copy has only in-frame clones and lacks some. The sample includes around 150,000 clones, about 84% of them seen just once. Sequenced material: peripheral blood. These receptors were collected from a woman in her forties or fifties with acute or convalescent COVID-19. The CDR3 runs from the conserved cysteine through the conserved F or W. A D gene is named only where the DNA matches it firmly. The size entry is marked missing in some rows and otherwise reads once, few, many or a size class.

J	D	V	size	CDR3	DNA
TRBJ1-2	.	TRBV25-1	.	CASSPGPPSYTF	TGTGCCAGCAGTCCAGGGCCGCCGTCCTACACCTTC
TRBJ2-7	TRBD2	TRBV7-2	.	CASTPRAGGRVEQYF	TGTGCCAGCACCCCCCGGGCGGGGGGGCGAGTCGAGCAGTACTTC
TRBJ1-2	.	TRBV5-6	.	CASSPGSYGYTF	TGTGCCAGCAGCCCGGGTAGCTATGGCTACACCTTC
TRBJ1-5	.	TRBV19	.	CASTLGGAGQPQHF	TGTGCCAGTACCCTGGGGGGGGCTGGGCAGCCCCAGCATTTT
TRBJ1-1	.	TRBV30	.	CAWNQGMNTEAFF	TGTGCCTGGAATCAGGGAATGAACACTGAAGCTTTCTTT
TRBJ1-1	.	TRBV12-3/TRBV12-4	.	CASSLNRATEAFF	TGTGCCAGCAGCCTTAACAGGGCCACTGAAGCTTTCTTT
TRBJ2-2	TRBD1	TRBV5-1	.	CASRGTGNTGELFF	TGCGCCAGCAGGGGGACAGGGAACACCGGGGAGCTGTTTTTT
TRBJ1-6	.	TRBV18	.	CASSPGSGEWSPLHF	TGTGCCAGCTCACCAGGCTCAGGGGAATGGTCACCCCTCCACTTT
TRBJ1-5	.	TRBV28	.	CASSFGMTASTQPQHF	TGTGCCAGCAGTTTTGGAATGACAGCTTCTACCCAGCCCCAGCATTTT
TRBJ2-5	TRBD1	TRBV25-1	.	CATQQGALETQYF	TGTGCCACGCAACAGGGGGCTTTAGAGACCCAGTACTTC
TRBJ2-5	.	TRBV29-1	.	CSVVGTQETQYF	TGCAGCGTTGTCGGGACACAAGAGACCCAGTACTTC
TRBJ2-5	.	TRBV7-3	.	CASSLLTRLETQYF	TGTGCCAGCAGCTTACTGACCAGACTAGAGACCCAGTACTTC
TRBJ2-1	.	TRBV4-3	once	CASSQGSTRTLLIDEQFF	TGCGCCAGCAGCCAAGGTTCTACCCGTACTCTCCTGATAGATGAGCAGTTCTTC
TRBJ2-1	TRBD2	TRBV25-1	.	CASSESERTSGGDEQFF	TGTGCCAGCAGTGAAAGCGAGAGGACTAGCGGGGGGGATGAGCAGTTCTTC
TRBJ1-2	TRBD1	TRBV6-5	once	CASSLGTGHGYTF	TGTGCCAGCAGTCTCGGGACAGGGCATGGCTACACCTTC
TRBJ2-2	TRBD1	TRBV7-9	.	CASSSGQGTTGELFF	TGTGCCAGCAGCTCTGGACAGGGCACCACCGGGGAGCTGTTTTTT
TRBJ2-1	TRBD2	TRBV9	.	CASSVGASGSYNEQFF	TGTGCCAGCAGCGTAGGGGCTAGCGGATCCTACAATGAGCAGTTCTTC
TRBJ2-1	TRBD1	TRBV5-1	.	CASSLRTGANEQFF	TGCGCCAGCAGCTTGCGGACAGGGGCGAATGAGCAGTTCTTC
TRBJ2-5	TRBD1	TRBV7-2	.	CASSFLGQGVETQYF	TGTGCCAGCAGCTTCTTGGGGCAGGGGGTAGAGACCCAGTACTTC
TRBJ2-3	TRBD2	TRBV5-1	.	CASSSPPGTSWDTQYF	TGCGCCAGCAGCTCACCCCCCGGGACTAGCTGGGATACGCAGTATTTT
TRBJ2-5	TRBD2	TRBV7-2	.	CASSQGLAGGTGGETQYF	TGTGCCAGCAGCCAAGGGCTAGCGGGGGGCACGGGGGGAGAGACCCAGTACTTC